These T cell receptor beta chains were read from a single sample in a study of OX40 agonist ivuxolimab in advanced cancers. TCRdb's copy holds only in-frame clones and misses some; the assay was immunoSEQ multiplex PCR. The table has tens of thousands of clones, over 60% seen once. This sample comprised CD4+ or CD8+ T cells sorted from blood, obtained in a trial of the OX40 agonist ivuxolimab. The origin of the receptors is an adult with an advanced solid tumor such as melanoma, head and neck, liver or kidney cancer. Each CDR3 is given with its conserved first and last residue. D genes are given only for firm matches. A row's size may be missing; if present it is once, few, many or a size class.

NA,TRBV30,TRBJ1-2,NA,13,CAWSGLWEDGYTF,TGTGCCTGGAGTGGGCTCTGGGAGGATGGCTACACCTTC
TRBD2,TRBV6-4,TRBJ2-1,NA,15,CASSDSAGGYNEQFF,TGTGCCAGCAGTGACTCAGCGGGGGGGTACAATGAGCAGTTCTTC
TRBD1,TRBV6-5,TRBJ2-7,few,15,CASSYSGTGWDEQYF,TGTGCCAGCAGTTACTCGGGGACAGGGTGGGACGAGCAGTACTTC
NA,TRBV6-5,TRBJ2-7,NA,11,CASSQTGEQYF,TGTGCCAGCAGCCAGACGGGGGAGCAGTACTTC
NA,TRBV2,TRBJ1-5,few,11,CASIVRQPQHF,TGTGCCAGCATAGTCAGGCAGCCCCAGCATTTT
NA,TRBV21-1,TRBJ2-7,few,19,CASSKASSLAGGLYHEQYF,TGTGCCAGCAGCAAAGCCAGTTCACTAGCGGGGGGGCTTTACCACGAGCAGTACTTC
NA,TRBV10-3,TRBJ1-2,once,15,CAISESSRHNYGYTF,TGTGCCATCAGTGAGTCTAGTAGGCATAACTATGGCTACACCTTC
TRBD1,TRBV30,TRBJ2-1,few,13,CAWSLTGRNEQFF,TGTGCCTGGAGCTTGACAGGGAGAAATGAGCAGTTCTTC
TRBD2,TRBV5-4,TRBJ2-7,NA,15,CASSSRTSGEYEQYF,TGTGCCAGCAGCTCGCGGACTAGCGGGGAGTACGAGCAGTACTTC
NA,TRBV11-3,TRBJ2-7,NA,15,CASSLGDPRGREQYF,TGTGCCAGCAGCTTAGGGGACCCGAGGGGCCGCGAGCAGTACTTC
NA,TRBV2,TRBJ2-7,NA,13,CASSEAPKDPQYF,TGTGCCAGCAGTGAAGCCCCCAAGGACCCGCAGTACTTC
TRBD1,TRBV5-1,TRBJ2-2,NA,19,CASSPRASGDRADTGELFF,TGCGCCAGCAGCCCGCGGGCGTCTGGAGACAGGGCAGACACCGGGGAGCTGTTTTTT
NA,TRBV2,TRBJ1-4,medium-sized,12,CASSVTEVKLFF,TGTGCCAGCAGTGTTACAGAGGTCAAACTGTTTTTT
NA,TRBV29-1,TRBJ2-2,NA,12,CGGGGVTGELFF,TGCGGAGGAGGGGGCGTCACCGGGGAGCTGTTTTTT
NA,TRBV5-6,TRBJ1-1,NA,13,CASSLSGPIEAFF,TGTGCCAGCAGCTTATCAGGGCCTATTGAAGCTTTCTTT
TRBD2,TRBV4-1,TRBJ2-1,medium-sized,17,CASSRGTSGTSYNEQFF,TGCGCCAGCAGCCGAGGGACTAGCGGGACGTCCTACAATGAGCAGTTCTTC
NA,TRBV19,TRBJ2-7,NA,16,CASNPGWGTHPYEQYF,TGTGCCAGTAACCCAGGGTGGGGAACGCACCCTTACGAGCAGTACTTC
NA,TRBV6-5,TRBJ2-1,few,15,CASSSQAITINEQFF,TGTGCCAGCAGTTCCCAGGCCATCACGATTAATGAGCAGTTCTTC
NA,TRBV5-6,TRBJ1-4,NA,17,CASSKLFTGRTNEKLFF,TGTGCCAGCAGCAAACTATTTACAGGGCGAACTAATGAAAAACTGTTTTTT
NA,TRBV6-4,TRBJ2-6,NA,15,CASSDTPSGANVLTF,TGTGCCAGCAGTGACACCCCATCCGGGGCCAACGTCCTGACTTTC
TRBD1,TRBV7-9,TRBJ1-4,NA,15,CASSPPTGVNEKLFF,TGTGCCAGCAGCCCGCCGACAGGGGTTAATGAAAAACTGTTTTTT
NA,TRBV27,TRBJ2-7,NA,13,CASSFGDIYEQYF,TGTGCCAGCAGTTTCGGAGATATCTACGAGCAGTACTTC
TRBD2,TRBV5-5,TRBJ2-1,NA,15,CASSFRVPGGTEQFF,TGTGCCAGCAGCTTCCGGGTCCCGGGGGGGACTGAGCAGTTCTTC
TRBD1,TRBV29-1,TRBJ2-7,NA,12,CSVVGTGDEQYF,TGCAGCGTTGTCGGGACAGGGGACGAGCAGTACTTC
TRBD1,TRBV19,TRBJ2-2,few,15,CASSITGVGTGELFF,TGTGCCAGTAGTATAACAGGGGTTGGCACCGGGGAGCTGTTTTTT
NA,TRBV9,TRBJ2-5,NA,16,CASSPWRGGFEETQYF,TGTGCCAGCAGCCCGTGGCGGGGCGGTTTTGAAGAGACCCAGTACTTC
NA,TRBV10-1,TRBJ1-5,NA,16,CASSLQSLASNQPQHF,TGCGCCAGCAGTCTACAGTCCCTAGCGAGCAATCAGCCCCAGCATTTT
TRBD1,TRBV5-4,TRBJ1-2,once,18,CASSLDGVQGGLRYGYTF,TGTGCCAGCAGCTTGGACGGCGTACAGGGGGGACTTCGGTATGGCTACACCTTC
TRBD1,TRBV6-1,TRBJ1-5,few,15,CASSKTGGGDQPQHF,TGTGCCAGCAGTAAAACAGGGGGCGGGGATCAGCCCCAGCATTTT
NA,TRBV7-9,TRBJ2-7,NA,11,CASGGAPEQYF,TGTGCCAGCGGAGGGGCTCCCGAGCAGTACTTC
TRBD1,TRBV7-9,TRBJ2-7,NA,16,CASSLPPTGMAYEQYF,TGTGCCAGCAGCTTACCCCCGACAGGGATGGCCTACGAGCAGTACTTC
NA,TRBV7-9,TRBJ1-1,NA,14,CASSAPLGDTEAFF,TGTGCCAGCAGCGCCCCGCTAGGGGACACTGAAGCTTTCTTT
TRBD1,TRBV5-4,TRBJ2-7,medium-sized,14,CASSPRDRPYEQYF,TGTGCCAGCAGCCCCCGGGACAGACCCTACGAGCAGTACTTC
NA,TRBV9,TRBJ1-3,many,15,CASSVDTFSGNTIYF,TGTGCCAGCAGCGTTGACACCTTCTCTGGAAACACCATATATTTT
NA,TRBV4-3,TRBJ1-5,NA,16,CASSQDGPNSNQPQHF,TGCGCCAGCAGCCAAGACGGACCCAATAGCAATCAGCCCCAGCATTTT
NA,TRBV13,TRBJ2-3,few,12,CASSPSTDTQYF,TGTGCCAGCAGCCCTAGCACAGATACGCAGTATTTT
NA,TRBV7-3,TRBJ2-1,NA,14,CASSLTTGWDEQFF,TGTGCCAGCAGCTTAACGACGGGATGGGATGAGCAGTTCTTC
NA,TRBV28,TRBJ2-7,NA,17,CASSFIPHKSPSYEQYF,TGTGCCAGCAGTTTCATCCCTCACAAAAGTCCGTCCTACGAGCAGTACTTC
TRBD1,TRBV15,TRBJ2-3,NA,13,CATSSRDRVTQYF,TGTGCCACCAGCAGTCGTGACAGGGTCACACAGTATTTT
TRBD2,TRBV11-2,TRBJ2-1,few,16,CASSLAFSGTYNEQFF,TGTGCCAGCAGCTTAGCCTTTAGCGGGACTTACAATGAGCAGTTCTTC
TRBD2,TRBV11-2,TRBJ2-5,NA,15,CASSFLAGGRETQYF,TGTGCCAGCAGCTTCCTAGCGGGGGGCAGGGAGACCCAGTACTTC
NA,TRBV11-2,TRBJ2-3,NA,11,CASSLTDTQYF,TGTGCCAGCAGCTTAACGGACACGCAGTATTTT
TRBD1,TRBV7-9,TRBJ2-7,NA,14,CASSLDRTGDEQYF,TGTGCCAGCAGCTTAGATCGGACAGGGGACGAGCAGTACTTC
NA,TRBV5-1,TRBJ1-2,NA,13,CASSFEGIYGYTF,TGCGCCAGCAGCTTCGAGGGGATCTATGGCTACACCTTC
TRBD1,TRBV7-9,TRBJ2-7,many,15,CASSEDRTHSYEQYF,TGTGCCAGCAGCGAGGACAGGACCCACTCCTACGAGCAGTACTTC
NA,TRBV4-3,TRBJ2-7,NA,13,CASSQDPGSEQYF,TGCGCCAGCAGCCAAGATCCCGGGAGCGAGCAGTACTTC